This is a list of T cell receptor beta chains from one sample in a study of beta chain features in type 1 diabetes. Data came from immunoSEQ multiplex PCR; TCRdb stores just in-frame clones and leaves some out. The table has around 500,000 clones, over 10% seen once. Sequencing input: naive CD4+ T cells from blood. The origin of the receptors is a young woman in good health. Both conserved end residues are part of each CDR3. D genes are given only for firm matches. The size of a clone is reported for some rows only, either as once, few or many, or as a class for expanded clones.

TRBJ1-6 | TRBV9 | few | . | CASSVQGANSPLHF | TGTGCCAGCAGCGTCCAGGGTGCGAATTCACCCCTCCACTTT
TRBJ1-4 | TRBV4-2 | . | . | CASSQDGPRGQSGVNEKLFF | TGTGCCAGCAGCCAAGATGGGCCGCGTGGACAGTCAGGGGTTAATGAAAAACTGTTTTTT
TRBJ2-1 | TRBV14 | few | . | CASSQDRGTVSSYNEQFF | TGTGCCAGCAGCCAAGATCGTGGGACGGTTAGCTCCTACAATGAGCAGTTCTTC
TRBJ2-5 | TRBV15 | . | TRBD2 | CATSRGASGRKETQYF | TGTGCCACCAGCAGAGGGGCTAGCGGGAGGAAAGAGACCCAGTACTTC
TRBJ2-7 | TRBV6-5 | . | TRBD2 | CASSYTSGRNEQYF | TGTGCCAGCAGTTATACTAGCGGGAGAAACGAGCAGTACTTC
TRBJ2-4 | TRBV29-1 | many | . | CSARPTGDIQYF | TGCAGCGCCCGTCCGACCGGGGACATTCAGTACTTC
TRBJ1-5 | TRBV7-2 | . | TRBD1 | CASSQEGQHNQPQHF | TGTGCCAGCAGCCAAGAGGGACAGCACAATCAGCCCCAGCATTTT
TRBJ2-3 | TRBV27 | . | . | CASMLVSTDTQYF | TGTGCCAGCATGTTGGTCAGCACAGATACGCAGTATTTT
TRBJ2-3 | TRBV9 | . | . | CASSVMAGQGDTQYF | TGTGCCAGCAGCGTAATGGCAGGGCAAGGAGATACGCAGTATTTT
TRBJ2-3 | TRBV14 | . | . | CASSRAGTDTQYF | TGTGCCAGCAGCCGTGCAGGCACAGATACGCAGTATTTT
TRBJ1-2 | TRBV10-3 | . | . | CAISESKGLHGYTF | TGTGCCATCAGTGAGTCCAAGGGGCTGCATGGCTACACCTTC